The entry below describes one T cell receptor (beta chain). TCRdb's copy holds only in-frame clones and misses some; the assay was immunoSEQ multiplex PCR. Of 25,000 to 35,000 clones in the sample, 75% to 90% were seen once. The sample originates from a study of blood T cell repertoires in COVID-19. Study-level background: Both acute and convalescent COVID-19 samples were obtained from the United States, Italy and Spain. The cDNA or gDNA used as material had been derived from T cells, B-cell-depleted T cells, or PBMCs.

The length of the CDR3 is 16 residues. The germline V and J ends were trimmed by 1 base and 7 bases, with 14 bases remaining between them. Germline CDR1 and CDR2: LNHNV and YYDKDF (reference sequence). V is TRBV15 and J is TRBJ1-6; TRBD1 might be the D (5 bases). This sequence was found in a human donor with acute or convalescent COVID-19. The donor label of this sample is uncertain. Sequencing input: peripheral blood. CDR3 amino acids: CATSRGRGGLNSPLHF. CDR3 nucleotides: TGTGCCACCAGCAGAGGGCGGGGGGGGTTAAATTCACCCCTCCACTTT.